These 22 T cell receptor beta chains share one sample of origin, sequenced in a study of PD-1 blockade in classical Hodgkin lymphoma. The time point was: newly diagnosed, previously untreated cHL patient sample. Sequencing used immunoSEQ multiplex PCR; TCRdb keeps in-frame clones, though not all of them. The table records roughly 34,000 clones, 94% of them present only once. Input material: peripheral blood mononuclear cells (PBMCs). These receptors all come from a human donor with classical Hodgkin lymphoma.

This clone was picked up one time. The CDR3 DNA sequence: TGTGCCAGCAGCACGGGACCGATCAAGGGGAATTCACCCCTCCACTTT. Translating it yields CASSTGPIKGNSPLHF. J is TRBJ1-6 and V is TRBV7-2; a weak D match, TRBD1 (5 bases). CDR3 length: 16 residues. The V gene lost 5 bases and the J gene lost 7 bases, with 18 bases spanning the gap. Germline values: CDR1 SGHTA, CDR2 FQGNSA. Full variable domain (remainder filled in from reference TRBV7-2 and TRBJ1-6): GAGVSQSPSNKVTEKGKDVELRCDPISGHTALYWYRQSLGQGLEFLIYFQGNSAPDKSGLPSDRFSAERTGGSVSTLTIQRTQQEDSAVYLCASSTGPIKGNSPLHFGNGTRLTVT.

The rearrangement links TRBV18 to TRBJ2-7; 8 positions agree with TRBD2. Germline CDR1 KGHSH, CDR2 LQKENI. V lost 6 bases to trimming and J lost 0 bases; unmatched junction nucleotides: 10. The CDR3 has 16 residues. CDR3 amino acids: CASSSGPRGGSYEQYF. CDR3 coding DNA: TGTGCCAGCTCCTCCGGGCCTCGGGGGGGCTCCTACGAGCAGTACTTC.

V and J are TRBV19 and TRBJ2-3, with D maybe TRBD2 (6 bases). Trimming shortened V by 8 bases and J by 3 bases, and 18 bases separated the two germline ends. CDR1 and CDR2 from the germline V gene are LNHDA and SQIVND (reference sequence). CDR3 size: 15 residues. CDR3 nucleotide sequence: TGTGCCAGTTCCGGCGCGGGGCCGCGAACAGATACGCAGTATTTT. This encodes CASSGAGPRTDTQYF.

The J gene is TRBJ2-7, the V gene TRBV6-5; D tentatively reads TRBD1 or TRBD2 (6 bases each). V lost 5 bases and J lost 7, with 15 bases in between. The germline V gene encodes CDR1 MNHEY and CDR2 SVGAGI. The length of the CDR3 is 13 residues. CDR3: CASSTLGAGEQYF. As DNA, the CDR3 is TGTGCCAGCAGTACCCTGGGGGCGGGAGAGCAGTACTTC.

This sequence joins TRBV29-1 and TRBJ1-2, with D unresolved. The CDR3 length is 16 residues. V lost 0 bases and J lost 0, with 14 bases in between. Germline assignment: CDR1 SQVTM and CDR2 ANQGSEA. CDR3 nucleotide sequence: TGCAGCGTTGAAGATCTTGGCTTCACGGCTAACTATGGCTACACCTTC. Its translation: CSVEDLGFTANYGYTF.

The rearrangement links TRBV7-2 to TRBJ2-1, with TRBD1 identical over 9 bases. The CDR3 is made up of 16 amino acids. J was trimmed by 6 bases and V by 5 bases; bases with no gene match: 11. Germline CDR1 and CDR2: SGHTA and FQGNSA. CDR3 region: CASSPRGGTGRNEQFF. The CDR3, as DNA: TGTGCCAGCAGCCCCAGGGGTGGGACAGGGCGCAATGAGCAGTTCTTC. Combining the CDR3 with reference TRBV7-2 and TRBJ2-1 gives the whole variable domain GAGVSQSPSNKVTEKGKDVELRCDPISGHTALYWYRQSLGQGLEFLIYFQGNSAPDKSGLPSDRFSAERTGGSVSTLTIQRTQQEDSAVYLCASSPRGGTGRNEQFFGPGTRLTVL.

V gene TRBV5-1 combines with J gene TRBJ2-7; 7 nucleotides match TRBD2. The J segment lost 7 bases and the V segment lost 4 bases, leaving 14 bases of the junction unmatched. Germline CDR1 and CDR2: SGHRS and YFSETQ. The CDR3 is 15 amino acids. The CDR3 spells CASSPSGGPPREQYF. The CDR3 coding sequence is TGCGCCAGCAGCCCCTCGGGAGGTCCCCCGCGGGAGCAGTACTTC.

The rearrangement joins TRBV4-1 to TRBJ2-7; D may be TRBD2 (6 bases). V lost 0 bases to trimming and J lost 0 bases, with 6 bases between them. The CDR3 contains 14 residues. Germline-derived CDR1 and CDR2 are MGHRA and YSYEKL. In DNA, the CDR3 is TGCGCCAGCAGCCAAGAGGGGGGCTCCTACGAGCAGTACTTC. It yields the protein CASSQEGGSYEQYF.

This sequence joins TRBV28 and TRBJ2-3, with 8 bases matching TRBD1. The CDR3 totals 18 residues. With V trimmed by 2 bases and J by 0 bases, 10 bases remained unmatched. The germline CDR1 and CDR2 sequences are MDHEN and SYDVKM. The CDR3 DNA is TGTGCCAGCAGTTTAGACAGGGGCGTTTTCTATAGCACAGATACGCAGTATTTT. This codes for CASSLDRGVFYSTDTQYF. Full variable domain (outside the CDR3, taken from reference TRBV28 and TRBJ2-3): DVKVTQSSRYLVKRTGEKVFLECVQDMDHENMFWYRQDPGLGLRLIYFSYDVKMKEKGDIPEGYSVSREKKERFSLILESASTNQTSMYLCASSLDRGVFYSTDTQYFGPGTRLTVL.

This clone was seen just once. The chain is built from TRBV2 and TRBJ1-1; 8 bases are shared with TRBD1. Looked up from germline, CDR1 is SNHLY and CDR2 is FYNNEI. The CDR3 contains 14 residues. J was trimmed by 1 base and V by 4 bases; bases with no gene match: 2. CDR3 DNA: TGTGCCAGCAGTGCAGGACAGGGGAACACTGAAGCTTTCTTT. Its protein is CASSAGQGNTEAFF.

The chain carries TRBV28 and TRBJ2-1, with TRBD1 identical over 7 bases. The CDR3 contains 18 residues. CDR1 and CDR2 from the germline V gene are MDHEN and SYDVKM. The V and J ends lost 6 bases and 2 bases, in that order; junction bases with no gene match: 16. DNA of the CDR3: TGTGCCAGCAGGCTGAATTCGGTCGACAGGGTCCCCTACAATGAGCAGTTCTTC. Its protein product is CASRLNSVDRVPYNEQFF.

This chain links TRBV5-1 with TRBJ1-4, with unresolved D. Germline CDR1 SGHRS, CDR2 YFSETQ. This CDR3 region has 14 residues. Trimming removed 0 bases from V and 3 bases from J, with 6 bases in between. DNA of the CDR3: TGCGCCAGCAGCTTGGGGGAAGCTAATGAAAAACTGTTTTTT. Residues: CASSLGEANEKLFF.

CDR3 nucleotide sequence: TGTGCCAGCTCACGGGACAGGGTGTCCGATGAGCAGTTCTTC. Protein: CASSRDRVSDEQFF. V and J are TRBV9 and TRBJ2-1; TRBD1 agrees at 9 bases. The V and J ends lost 7 bases and 8 bases, in that order; junction bases with no gene match: 10. In germline, CDR1 is SGDLS, CDR2 YYNGEE. The CDR3 sequence is 14 residues long.

The V gene is TRBV5-6, the J gene TRBJ2-7; 13 bases match TRBD2. The CDR3 spans 15 residues. Germline CDR1 SGHDT, CDR2 YYEEEE. The V segment lost 6 bases and the J segment 4 bases; nucleotides outside the gene matches: 7. The CDR3 DNA sequence: TGTGCCAGCACCGAGGGACTAGCGGGACCTTACGAGCAGTACTTC. Its translation: CASTEGLAGPYEQYF.

The gene calls are TRBV5-4 and TRBJ2-6, with TRBD2 as a possible D gene (6 bases). The germline V gene encodes CDR1 SGHNT and CDR2 YYREEE (reference sequence). V was trimmed by 3 bases and J by 0 bases, leaving 7 bases between them. The CDR3 has 15 residues. This CDR3 reads CASSYGSSGANVLTF. The CDR3 DNA follows: TGTGCCAGCAGCTACGGGAGCTCTGGGGCCAACGTCCTGACTTTC.

The rearrangement joins TRBV30 to TRBJ1-1; TRBD1 is a possible D gene (5 bases). The CDR3 runs 13 residues. The germline V and J ends were trimmed by 4 bases and 3 bases, with 12 bases remaining between them. The V gene's germline CDR1 is GTSNPN and CDR2 SVGIG (reference sequence). CDR3 nucleotides: TGTGCCTGGACTAGGGGACCCGACACTGAAGCTTTCTTT. It translates to CAWTRGPDTEAFF.

The rearrangement joins TRBV13 to TRBJ2-3; 9 nucleotides line up with TRBD2. Losses at the gene ends were 3 bases for V and 4 bases for J; bases not matched to a gene: 5. Looked up from germline, CDR1 is PRHDT and CDR2 is FYEKMQ (reference sequence). The CDR3 has 15 amino acids. CDR3 region: CASSFSGGAADTQYF. CDR3 nucleotides: TGTGCCAGCAGCTTTAGCGGGGGCGCCGCAGATACGCAGTATTTT.

The rearrangement uses TRBV7-2 and TRBJ1-4; tentative D call: TRBD1 (5 bases). The CDR3 covers 14 residues. Germline V lookup: CDR1 SGHTA, CDR2 FQGNSA. The germline V and J ends were trimmed by 2 bases and 8 bases, with 12 bases remaining between them. This CDR3 is CASSLNSGKEKLFF. In DNA, the CDR3 is TGTGCCAGCAGCTTAAATTCAGGGAAAGAAAAACTGTTTTTT.

The V and J genes are TRBV10-2 and TRBJ1-2; no reliable D call. V was cut by 3 bases and J by 5 bases, with 13 bases left in between. Germline-derived CDR1 and CDR2 are WSHSY and SAAADI. The CDR3 is made up of 14 amino acids. CDR3 loop: CASSEFGRDYGYTF. The CDR3 DNA follows: TGCGCCAGCAGTGAATTTGGGAGGGATTATGGCTACACCTTC.

The gene calls are TRBV4-3 and TRBJ2-7, with 11 bases aligning to TRBD1. Germline CDR1 reads LGHNA; CDR2 reads YSLEER. The CDR3 extends over 14 amino acids. Losses at the gene ends were 3 bases for V and 7 bases for J; bases not matched to a gene: 5. The CDR3 nucleotides are TGCGCCAGCAGCCACGGACAGGGGGCGGCTGAGCAGTACTTC. It specifies CASSHGQGAAEQYF.

This rearrangement joins TRBV30 to TRBJ2-7; 7 positions agree with TRBD2. In germline, CDR1 is GTSNPN, CDR2 SVGIG (reference sequence). V shed 3 bases, J shed 5 bases, and the junction held 10 bases outside the gene matches. The CDR3 is made up of 14 amino acids. CDR3 nucleotide sequence: TGTGCCTGGAGCGGTCTTCGGGAGGTCGACGAGCAGTACTTC. It codes for CAWSGLREVDEQYF.

This chain links TRBV6-1 with TRBJ1-2; 9 bases agree with TRBD1. The V segment lost 3 bases and the J segment 5 bases; nucleotides outside the gene matches: 7. This CDR3 has 15 amino acids. Germline CDR1 is MNHNS and CDR2 is SASEGT. CDR3 region: CASSEGQGGWYGYTF. CDR3 coding DNA: TGTGCCAGCAGTGAGGGACAGGGTGGATGGTATGGCTACACCTTC.